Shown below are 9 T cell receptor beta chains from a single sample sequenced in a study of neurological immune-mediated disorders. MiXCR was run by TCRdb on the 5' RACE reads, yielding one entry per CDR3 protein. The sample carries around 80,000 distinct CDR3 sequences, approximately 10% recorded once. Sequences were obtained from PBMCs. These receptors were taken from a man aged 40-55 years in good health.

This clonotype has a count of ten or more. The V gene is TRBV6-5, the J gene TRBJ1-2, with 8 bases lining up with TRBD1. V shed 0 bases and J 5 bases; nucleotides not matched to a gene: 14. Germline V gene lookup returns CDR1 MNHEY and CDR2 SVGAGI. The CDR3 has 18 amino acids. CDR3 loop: CASSYSIQGAKGPYGYTF. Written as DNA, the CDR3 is TGTGCCAGCAGTTACTCGATTCAGGGGGCAAAAGGGCCTTATGGCTACACCTTC.

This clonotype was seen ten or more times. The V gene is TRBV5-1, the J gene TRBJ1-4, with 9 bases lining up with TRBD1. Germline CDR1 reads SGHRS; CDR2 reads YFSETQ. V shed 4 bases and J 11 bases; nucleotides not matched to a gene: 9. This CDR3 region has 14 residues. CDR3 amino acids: CASSTTGTGNKLFF. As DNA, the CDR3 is TGCGCCAGCAGCACAACCGGGACAGGGAACAAACTGTTTTTT.

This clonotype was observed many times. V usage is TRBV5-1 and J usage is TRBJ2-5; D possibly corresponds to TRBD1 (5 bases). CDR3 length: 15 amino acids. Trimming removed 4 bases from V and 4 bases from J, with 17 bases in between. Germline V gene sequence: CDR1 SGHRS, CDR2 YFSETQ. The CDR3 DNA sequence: TGCGCCAGCAGCCCCCTGGGGCACCAGCGAGAGACCCAGTACTTC. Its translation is CASSPLGHQRETQYF.

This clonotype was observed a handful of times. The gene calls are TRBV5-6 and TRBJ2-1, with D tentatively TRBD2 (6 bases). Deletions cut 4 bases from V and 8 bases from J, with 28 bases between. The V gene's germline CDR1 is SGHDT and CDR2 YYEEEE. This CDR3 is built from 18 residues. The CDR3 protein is CASSPSPAAGPTGDEQFF. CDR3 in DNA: TGTGCCAGCAGCCCATCGCCGGCGGCGGGGCCCACTGGCGATGAGCAGTTCTTC.

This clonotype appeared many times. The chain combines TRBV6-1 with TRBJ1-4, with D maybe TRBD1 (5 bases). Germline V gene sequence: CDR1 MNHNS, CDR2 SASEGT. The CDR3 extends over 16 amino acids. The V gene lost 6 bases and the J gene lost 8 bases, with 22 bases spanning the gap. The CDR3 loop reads CASRSSRAGLSEKLFF. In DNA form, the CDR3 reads TGTGCCAGCAGATCCTCCCGGGCAGGGCTGTCGGAAAAACTGTTTTTT.

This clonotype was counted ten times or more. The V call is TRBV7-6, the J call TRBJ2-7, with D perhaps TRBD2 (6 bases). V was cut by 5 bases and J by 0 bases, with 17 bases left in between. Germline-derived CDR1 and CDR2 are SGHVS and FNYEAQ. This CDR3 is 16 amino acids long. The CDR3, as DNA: TGTGCCAGCAGCCCTGGGGGAGGTGGAAACTCCTACGAGCAGTACTTC. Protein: CASSPGGGGNSYEQYF.

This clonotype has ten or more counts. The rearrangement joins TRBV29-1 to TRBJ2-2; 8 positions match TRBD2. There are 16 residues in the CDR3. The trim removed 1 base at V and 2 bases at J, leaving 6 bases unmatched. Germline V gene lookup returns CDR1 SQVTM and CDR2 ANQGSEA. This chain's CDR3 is CSVEVRGGQNTGELFF. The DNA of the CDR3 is TGCAGCGTTGAAGTTCGGGGGGGCCAAAACACCGGGGAGCTGTTTTTT.

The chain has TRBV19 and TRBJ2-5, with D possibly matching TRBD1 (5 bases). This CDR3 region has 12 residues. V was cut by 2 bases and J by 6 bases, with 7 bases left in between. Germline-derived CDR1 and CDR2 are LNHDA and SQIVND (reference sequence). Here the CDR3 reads CASSIQGKTQYF. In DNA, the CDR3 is TGTGCCAGTAGTATACAGGGAAAGACCCAGTACTTC.

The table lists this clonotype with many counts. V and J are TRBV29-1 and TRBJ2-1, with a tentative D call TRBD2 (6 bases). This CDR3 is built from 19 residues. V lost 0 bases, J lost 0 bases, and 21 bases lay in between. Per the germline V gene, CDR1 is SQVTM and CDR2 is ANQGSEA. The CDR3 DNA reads TGCAGCGTTGAAGATATGGCTAGCGAGAGCCGAATCTCCTACAATGAGCAGTTCTTC. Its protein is CSVEDMASESRISYNEQFF.